Here is one TCR beta chain with its context. This specimen includes other DNA sequences encoding the same CDR3. The entry originates in a study of blood T cell repertoires in COVID-19. On the study more broadly: Donors in the United States, Italy and Spain gave samples during acute or convalescent COVID-19.

Data came from immunoSEQ multiplex PCR; TCRdb stores just in-frame clones and leaves some out. The data show approximately 150,000 clones, about 80% seen once. The sample comprised peripheral blood. This TCR was recovered from a man in his sixties or seventies who had recovered from COVID-19.

Here the CDR3 reads CASSLEPSGSNEQFF. In nucleotides, the CDR3 is TGCGCCAGCAGCTTGGAACCTAGCGGGAGTAATGAGCAGTTCTTC. The V gene is TRBV5-1, the J gene TRBJ2-1, with TRBD2 identical over 10 bases. Germline CDR1 reads SGHRS; CDR2 reads YFSETQ. This CDR3 region has 15 residues. Germline trimming cut 0 bases from V and 7 bases from J; bases unmatched to any gene: 4.